A single sample is the source of the 27 T cell receptor beta chains below, sequenced in a study of blood T cell repertoires in COVID-19. Only in-frame clones appear in the TCRdb table, and some are missing; sequencing was by immunoSEQ multiplex PCR. The repertoire holds around 250,000 clones, with around 86% as singletons. The sequencing input was peripheral blood. These receptors were collected from a woman aged 65 to 85 with active or convalescent COVID-19.

The chain couples TRBV5-1 to TRBJ2-5; 8 nucleotides align to TRBD2. Germline lookup yields CDR1 SGHRS and CDR2 YFSETQ. V shed 3 bases, J shed 5 bases, and the junction held 6 bases outside the gene matches. The CDR3 has 14 amino acids. Written as DNA, the CDR3 is TGCGCCAGCAGCTGGAGCGGGGGAGGGGAGACCCAGTACTTC. Its translation is CASSWSGGGETQYF.

J is TRBJ2-2 and V is TRBV4-3; tentatively, D is TRBD2 (5 bases). The CDR3 sequence is 13 residues long. Germline V gene sequence: CDR1 LGHNA, CDR2 YSLEER. The ends were cut back, 8 bases at V and 7 bases at J, with 14 bases in the middle. In DNA, the CDR3 is TGCGCCAGCCCAAAGGGTCGGGACGGGGAGCTGTTTTTT. Its translation is CASPKGRDGELFF.

The chain has TRBV2 and TRBJ1-2; 8 bases line up with TRBD1. Unmatched junction bases numbered 6, after V lost 10 bases and J lost 2 bases. The CDR3 totals 13 residues. Germline V gives CDR1 SNHLY, CDR2 FYNNEI. CDR3 sequence (DNA): TGTGCCACCCGACAGGGGCAGAACTATGGCTACACCTTC. It encodes CATRQGQNYGYTF. Filled out from reference TRBV2 and TRBJ1-2, the complete variable domain reads EPEVTQTPSHQVTQMGQEVILRCVPISNHLYFYWYRQILGQKVEFLVSFYNNEISEKSEIFDDQFSVERPDGSNFTLKIRSTKLEDSAMYFCATRQGQNYGYTFGSGTRLTVV.

J is TRBJ1-2 and V is TRBV19; 7 bases are a match to TRBD1. Trimming at V came to 5 bases and at J to 0 bases, leaving 6 bases not matched to a gene. Germline CDR1 reads LNHDA; CDR2 reads SQIVND (reference sequence). The CDR3 extends over 15 amino acids. CDR3 region: CASSSRTGSNYGYTF. CDR3 DNA sequence: TGTGCCAGTAGTTCCCGGACAGGTTCTAACTATGGCTACACCTTC.

V gene TRBV18 combines with J gene TRBJ1-3; a possible D gene is TRBD1 (5 bases). This CDR3 contains 15 residues. Trimming left V 3 bases short and J 0 bases short, with 9 bases between. CDR1 and CDR2 from the germline V gene are KGHSH and LQKENI. The DNA of the CDR3 is TGTGCCAGCTCACCCTTAGACAGCTCTGGAAACACCATATATTTT. It encodes CASSPLDSSGNTIYF. The complete variable domain, with remaining parts taken from reference TRBV18 and TRBJ1-3, reads NAGVMQNPRHLVRRRGQEARLRCSPMKGHSHVYWYRQLPEEGLKFMVYLQKENIIDESGMPKERFSAEFPKEGPSILRIQQVVRGDSAAYFCASSPLDSSGNTIYFGEGSWLTVV.

J is TRBJ2-2 and V is TRBV5-1, with 9 positions matching TRBD1. V lost 4 bases to trimming and J lost 6 bases; unmatched junction nucleotides: 13. The CDR3 contains 17 residues. Germline values: CDR1 SGHRS, CDR2 YFSETQ. Here the CDR3 DNA reads TGCGCCAGCAGCCCTCCGGGACAGGGACTCTACTCCGGGGAGCTGTTTTTT. It yields the protein CASSPPGQGLYSGELFF.

This clone has just one count. The rearrangement joins TRBV19 to TRBJ1-5; D call uncertain. The CDR3 runs to 15 residues. V was cut by 1 base and J by 7 bases, with 14 bases left in between. Per the germline V gene, CDR1 is LNHDA and CDR2 is SQIVND (reference sequence). The DNA of the CDR3 is TGTGCCAGTAGTATAGTAGCGGGGAACCACCAGCCCCAGCATTTT. Protein product: CASSIVAGNHQPQHF.

The chain is built from TRBV18 and TRBJ2-7; TRBD1 might be the D (5 bases). V lost 0 bases and J 3 bases, leaving 9 bases between the germline ends. The CDR3 is 14 amino acids. Germline CDR1 reads KGHSH; CDR2 reads LQKENI. The CDR3 DNA is TGTGCCAGCTCACCACCGGCAGGGATCTACGAGCAGTACTTC. This gives the protein CASSPPAGIYEQYF.

This clone occurred once. The chain carries TRBV18 and TRBJ1-2, with D uncertain. Germline CDR1 KGHSH, CDR2 LQKENI. The V gene lost 3 bases and the J gene lost 6 bases, with 20 bases spanning the gap. CDR3 length: 16 residues. CDR3 loop: CASSPELSPRMDGYTF. CDR3 coding DNA: TGTGCCAGCTCACCTGAGCTTTCTCCCCGTATGGATGGCTACACCTTC.

This clone was seen only a few times. The chain is built from TRBV4-3 and TRBJ2-6; no reliable D call. Between the trimmed V and J ends, which lost 1 base and 1 base, there was a span of 8 bases. The germline V gene has CDR1 LGHNA and CDR2 YSLEER. The CDR3 runs to 16 residues. The CDR3 spells CASSQALSSGANVLTF. DNA of the CDR3: TGCGCCAGCAGCCAAGCACTGAGTTCTGGGGCCAACGTCCTGACTTTC.

The J gene is TRBJ2-3, the V gene TRBV10-3; a possible D gene is TRBD2 (5 bases). CDR1 is ENHRY, CDR2 SYGVKD, per germline. The CDR3 loop spans 14 amino acids. V gave up 6 bases and J gave up 4 bases, with 14 bases separating them. The CDR3, as DNA: TGTGCCATCAGCTCCTTTAGCGTTGCAGATACGCAGTATTTT. Protein sequence: CAISSFSVADTQYF.

The rearrangement joins TRBV7-6 to TRBJ2-2; D is possibly TRBD2 (5 bases). The CDR3 has 16 amino acids. The germline CDR1 and CDR2 sequences are SGHVS and FNYEAQ. Trimming stripped 2 bases from V and 1 base from J, with 11 bases between. CDR3 in DNA: TGTGCCAGCAGCTTAAGTCAGGCGGGGAACACCGGGGAGCTGTTTTTT. This translates into CASSLSQAGNTGELFF.

The rearrangement links TRBV5-1 to TRBJ1-6; no clear D gene. Germline V gene sequence: CDR1 SGHRS, CDR2 YFSETQ. CDR3 length: 14 residues. The V end lost 0 bases, the J end lost 6 bases, and 7 bases lay between the germline ends. This chain's CDR3 is CASSLGGANSPLHF. The CDR3 DNA reads TGCGCCAGCAGCTTGGGGGGAGCTAATTCACCCCTCCACTTT.

The genes are TRBV10-1 and TRBJ2-3; the D is unclear. Germline V lookup: CDR1 WNHNN, CDR2 SYGVQD (reference sequence). V was trimmed by 4 bases and J by 2 bases, leaving 10 bases between them. This CDR3 has 14 residues. CDR3 nucleotide sequence: TGCGCCAGCAGTGCCCCACGAGTCACAGATACGCAGTATTTT. This encodes CASSAPRVTDTQYF.

J is TRBJ2-1 and V is TRBV5-1, with 8 positions matching TRBD1. Unmatched junction bases numbered 3, after V lost 4 bases and J lost 0 bases. Germline CDR1 reads SGHRS; CDR2 reads YFSETQ. The CDR3 has 15 residues. The chain's CDR3 is CASSGDRSSYNEQFF. CDR3 coding DNA: TGCGCCAGCAGCGGGGACAGGAGCTCCTACAATGAGCAGTTCTTC. Using reference TRBV5-1 and TRBJ2-1 for the parts outside the CDR3, the full variable domain is KAGVTQTPRYLIKTRGQQVTLSCSPISGHRSVSWYQQTPGQGLQFLFEYFSETQRNKGNFPGRFSGRQFSNSRSEMNVSTLELGDSALYLCASSGDRSSYNEQFFGPGTRLTVL.

The chain uses TRBV6-2 or TRBV6-3 and TRBJ2-4, with D perhaps matching TRBD2 (6 bases). V was trimmed by 0 bases and J by 0 bases, leaving 15 bases between them. Germline lookup yields CDR1 MNHEY and CDR2 SVGEGT. The CDR3 loop spans 18 amino acids. In DNA form, the CDR3 reads TGTGCCAGCAGTTACTCCCTTAAGGAGGGGCTAGCCAAAAACATTCAGTACTTC. Protein: CASSYSLKEGLAKNIQYF.

V is TRBV5-6 and J is TRBJ1-5; TRBD1 matches at 7 bases. Germline lookup yields CDR1 SGHDT and CDR2 YYEEEE. V was clipped by 5 bases and J by 4 bases; unmatched bases: 9. This CDR3 contains 15 residues. CDR3 coding DNA: TGTGCCAGCAGTTTTCAGGACAGGTTAAATCAGCCCCAGCATTTT. Translating gives CASSFQDRLNQPQHF.

The chain carries TRBV2 and TRBJ1-2; 7 bases agree with TRBD1. V shed 7 bases and J 4 bases; nucleotides not matched to a gene: 6. The germline gives CDR1 SNHLY, CDR2 FYNNEI. This CDR3 spans 13 amino acids. CDR3 sequence (DNA): TGTGCCAGCATTACGACAGGGACCTATGGCTACACCTTC. It specifies CASITTGTYGYTF.

This chain joins TRBV5-4 and TRBJ2-7; no reliable D call. The CDR3 is 16 amino acids. V was cut by 3 bases and J by 5 bases, with 21 bases left in between. Germline values: CDR1 SGHNT, CDR2 YYREEE (reference sequence). For the CDR3, the DNA is TGTGCCAGCAGCTCCCCAAAAGGCGCAGGCGCCGACGAGCAGTACTTC. It encodes CASSSPKGAGADEQYF. The full variable domain, rest sourced from reference TRBV5-4 and TRBJ2-7, is ETGVTQSPTHLIKTRGQQVTLRCSSQSGHNTVSWYQQALGQGPQFIFQYYREEENGRGNFPPRFSGLQFPNYSSELNVNALELDDSALYLCASSSPKGAGADEQYFGPGTRLTVT.

The V call is TRBV7-3, the J call TRBJ2-1; 7 bases are a match to TRBD1. Germline CDR1 and CDR2: SGHTA and FQGTGA. This CDR3 has 13 residues. Trimming cost V 2 bases and J 6 bases; bases outside gene matches: 1. In DNA form, the CDR3 reads TGTGCCAGCAGCTTAGGGACAGTCAATGAGCAGTTCTTC. This sequence encodes CASSLGTVNEQFF.

In this sample, this clone turned up once. V and J are TRBV18 and TRBJ2-3; possibly TRBD1 for D (8 bases). CDR3 length equals 17 residues. V was cut by 3 bases and J by 4 bases, with 20 bases left in between. CDR1 and CDR2 (germline): KGHSH, LQKENI. Here the CDR3 DNA reads TGTGCCAGCTCACCGAGATTACAGGGGGGGCAAGCAGATACGCAGTATTTT. This encodes CASSPRLQGGQADTQYF.

V is TRBV7-2 and J is TRBJ1-2; the D gene is possibly TRBD1 (6 bases). Trimming pared 4 bases from V and 4 bases from J, leaving 16 bases between. Germline CDR1 SGHTA, CDR2 FQGNSA. The CDR3 runs to 15 residues. This CDR3 reads CASSSPGGPIYGYTF. The CDR3 DNA reads TGTGCCAGCAGCTCTCCCGGGGGGCCCATCTATGGCTACACCTTC.

This clone was seen a handful of times. The chain joins TRBV27 to TRBJ1-4, with D hard to call. CDR1 is MNHEY, CDR2 SMNVEV, per germline (reference sequence). Trimming pared 0 bases from V and 7 bases from J, leaving 9 bases between. The CDR3 totals 14 residues. The CDR3 loop reads CASSLSPAGEKLFF. DNA for the CDR3: TGTGCCAGCAGTTTATCCCCCGCGGGTGAAAAACTGTTTTTT.

The rearrangement links TRBV5-1 to TRBJ2-5; D is perhaps TRBD2 (6 bases). Per the germline V gene, CDR1 is SGHRS and CDR2 is YFSETQ. V lost 3 bases and J lost 5, with 11 bases in between. This CDR3 is 13 amino acids long. CDR3 residues: CASSSPGRETQYF. In DNA, the CDR3 is TGCGCCAGCAGCTCCCCGGGGAGGGAGACCCAGTACTTC.

The rearrangement uses TRBV5-1 and TRBJ2-1, with 7 positions matching TRBD2. V was clipped by 0 bases and J by 5 bases; unmatched bases: 2. CDR3 length: 14 amino acids. Germline CDR1 and CDR2: SGHRS and YFSETQ. The CDR3 DNA sequence: TGCGCCAGCAGCTTGGGGGACTACAACAATGAGCAGTTCTTC. Its protein is CASSLGDYNNEQFF.

This clone was counted a few times. The chain has TRBV5-1 and TRBJ1-4; maybe TRBD1 (5 bases). This CDR3 region has 17 residues. Per the germline V gene, CDR1 is SGHRS and CDR2 is YFSETQ. Trimming cost V 4 bases and J 0 bases, with 16 bases left between them. CDR3 in DNA: TGCGCCAGCAGCGCAAACCCTTCGACAGCAACTAATGAAAAACTGTTTTTT. Translated, it gives CASSANPSTATNEKLFF.

This chain uses TRBV19 with TRBJ1-5, with 9 positions matching TRBD1. Germline trimming cut 8 bases from V and 4 bases from J; bases unmatched to any gene: 6. CDR3 size: 14 residues. CDR1 is LNHDA and CDR2 is SQIVND in the germline V gene (reference sequence). The CDR3 sequence is CASCQDRGNQPQHF. CDR3 nucleotides: TGTGCCAGTTGTCAGGACAGGGGAAATCAGCCCCAGCATTTT.